Given below is one TCR beta chain in context. Antigen unknown. Germline values: CDR1 SGHDT, CDR2 YYEEEE. The CDR3 is made up of 14 amino acids. V was pared by 0 bases and J by 8 bases, with 14 bases between. This sample was included in a study of T-cell memory formation after mild COVID-19. Study-wide findings and caveats: Detection of some responders pre-infection suggested pre-existing cross-reactive memory T cells participated.

TCRdb analysed the 5' RACE reads with MiXCR anew, one entry per CDR3 protein. The sample comprises about 130,000 distinct CDR3 sequences, about a sixth of which are singletons, and approximately 5% rests with the top ten. The chain is built from TRBV5-6 and TRBJ1-2, with D possibly being TRBD1 (5 bases). This TCR was sampled from a man younger than 35 who had mild COVID-19 (a few samples of this study predate the infection). Cell type and time point are not known. Specimen: PBMCs or a T cell subset sorted from them (not recorded which). CDR3 protein: CASSLGQGKGGYTF. CDR3 DNA: TGTGCCAGCAGCTTGGGGCAGGGAAAAGGAGGCTACACCTTC.